This entry lists 20 T cell receptor beta chains sequenced from one sample in a study of shared clonotypes between healthy human individuals. Repertoires were generated with immunoSEQ multiplex PCR, while TCRdb's copy carries only in-frame clones and drops some. Altogether hundreds of thousands of clones are present, approximately 96% being singletons, with the ten largest covering approximately 0.12%. Terminally differentiated effector memory CD45RA+ cells were excluded from the naive CD8 cells, which were CD45RO-negative and positively selected for CCR7. The sample was naive CD8+ T cells sorted from blood. The receptors were sampled from a woman between 25 and 40 years old in good health.

The rearrangement joins TRBV7-9 to TRBJ2-1, with D perhaps TRBD1 (6 bases). From germline, CDR1 is SEHNR and CDR2 FQNEAQ (reference sequence). This CDR3 region has 16 residues. V gave up 7 bases and J gave up 0 bases, with 16 bases separating them. This chain's CDR3 is CASMQGKMGSYNEQFF. The DNA of the CDR3 is TGTGCCAGCATGCAGGGGAAGATGGGCTCCTACAATGAGCAGTTCTTC.

V is TRBV7-9 and J is TRBJ2-5; 10 bases match TRBD1. Germline values: CDR1 SEHNR, CDR2 FQNEAQ (reference sequence). The V gene end was trimmed by 5 bases and the J gene end by 5 bases; junction bases not matched to a gene: 14. The CDR3 sequence is 17 residues long. Written as DNA, the CDR3 is TGTGCCAGCAGCGACTTGGGACAGGGGAGATTCGGGGAGACCCAGTACTTC. The encoded protein is CASSDLGQGRFGETQYF.

This clone was seen only once. This chain links TRBV7-8 with TRBJ2-3; a possible D gene is TRBD1 (6 bases). CDR1 and CDR2 (germline): SGHVS, FQNEAQ. Trimming pared 1 base from V and 3 bases from J, leaving 17 bases between. The CDR3 consists of 17 residues. The CDR3 here is CASSLERGWVWTDTQYF. The CDR3 nucleotides read TGTGCCAGCAGCTTAGAGAGGGGGTGGGTTTGGACAGATACGCAGTATTTT.

Concerning this clone: Distinct nucleotide sequences in the sample also encode this CDR3. The chain employs TRBV5-4 and TRBJ2-3; either TRBD1 or TRBD2 may supply D (5 bases each). The V end lost 5 bases, the J end lost 4 bases, and 11 bases lay between the germline ends. Germline V gene data show CDR1 as SGHNT and CDR2 as YYREEE (reference sequence). The CDR3 loop spans 13 amino acids. The CDR3 sequence: CASSPGTPDTQYF. The CDR3 region has the DNA TGTGCCAGCAGTCCCGGGACCCCAGATACGCAGTATTTT. The whole variable domain, filled in from reference TRBV5-4 and TRBJ2-3, reads ETGVTQSPTHLIKTRGQQVTLRCSSQSGHNTVSWYQQALGQGPQFIFQYYREEENGRGNFPPRFSGLQFPNYSSELNVNALELDDSALYLCASSPGTPDTQYFGPGTRLTVL.

This clone was seen only once. The CDR3 DNA sequence: TGTGCCAGCAGCGGCCCTTCATTCGATGAGCAGTTCTTC. This gives the protein CASSGPSFDEQFF. The chain recombines TRBV5-4 with TRBJ2-1; unclear D gene. Germline lookup yields CDR1 SGHNT and CDR2 YYREEE (reference sequence). The CDR3 consists of 13 residues. Between the trimmed V and J ends, which lost 4 bases and 8 bases, there was a span of 13 bases.

The V call is TRBV28, the J call TRBJ2-1, with D possibly matching TRBD2 (5 bases). The CDR3 has 15 amino acids. V was cut by 3 bases and J by 3 bases, with 12 bases left in between. The germline gives CDR1 MDHEN, CDR2 SYDVKM. CDR3 nucleotides: TGTGCCAGCAGTTTCCTGAGCGGAGTCTACAATGAGCAGTTCTTC. Translated, it gives CASSFLSGVYNEQFF.

CDR3 protein: CASSYSGQFYGYTF. The CDR3 DNA sequence: TGTGCCAGCAGTTACTCGGGCCAGTTCTATGGCTACACCTTC. This chain uses TRBV6-5 with TRBJ1-2; D not certain. Germline assignment: CDR1 MNHEY and CDR2 SVGAGI. CDR3 length: 14 residues. V lost 0 bases to trimming and J lost 4 bases, with 9 bases between them.

The gene calls are TRBV28 and TRBJ2-5, with 8 nucleotides matching TRBD2. This CDR3 has 14 amino acids. V lost 8 bases, J lost 4 bases, and 9 bases stayed unmatched. The germline gives CDR1 MDHEN, CDR2 SYDVKM. CDR3 sequence reads: CASRYGRGTETQYF. DNA of the CDR3: TGTGCCAGCCGTTACGGGAGGGGGACAGAGACCCAGTACTTC. Filled out from reference TRBV28 and TRBJ2-5, the complete variable domain reads DVKVTQSSRYLVKRTGEKVFLECVQDMDHENMFWYRQDPGLGLRLIYFSYDVKMKEKGDIPEGYSVSREKKERFSLILESASTNQTSMYLCASRYGRGTETQYFGPGTRLLVL.

The rearrangement links TRBV27 to TRBJ2-7; a possible D gene is TRBD2 (5 bases). Trimming left V 3 bases short and J 1 base short, with 16 bases between. Germline V gene lookup returns CDR1 MNHEY and CDR2 SMNVEV (reference sequence). This CDR3 is built from 16 residues. The CDR3 protein is CASSFTTLAISYEQYF. In DNA form, the CDR3 reads TGTGCCAGCAGTTTCACCACTCTAGCAATTTCCTACGAGCAGTACTTC.

CDR3: CASSQDFEGEGNTIYF. The DNA for the CDR3 is TGTGCCAGCAGCCAAGACTTTGAGGGGGAAGGAAACACCATATATTTT. V and J are TRBV14 and TRBJ1-3, with D tentatively TRBD1 (6 bases). The CDR3 covers 16 residues. V was shortened by 0 bases and J by 4 bases, with 13 bases between the two germline ends. Germline V gives CDR1 SGHDN, CDR2 FVKESK.

The CDR3 bases are TGTGCCAGCACCACTTCGGGTCAGCCCCAGCATTTT. It encodes CASTTSGQPQHF. This chain links TRBV27 with TRBJ1-5; unclear D gene. This CDR3 has 12 residues. The germline CDR1 and CDR2 sequences are MNHEY and SMNVEV (reference sequence). Trimming took 7 bases from V and 6 from J, leaving 10 bases between them.

The V call is TRBV27, the J call TRBJ1-1; 11 nucleotides match TRBD1. The V gene end was trimmed by 4 bases and the J gene end by 5 bases; junction bases not matched to a gene: 3. The V gene's germline CDR1 is MNHEY and CDR2 SMNVEV (reference sequence). This CDR3 spans 14 amino acids. The CDR3 DNA reads as TGTGCCAGCAGTTGGACAGGGGGCGCGACTGAAGCTTTCTTT. Protein: CASSWTGGATEAFF.

The chain links TRBV28 to TRBJ2-1; 9 nucleotides match TRBD1. The CDR3 sequence is 17 residues long. Trimming at V came to 5 bases and at J to 8 bases, leaving 16 bases not matched to a gene. Per germline, CDR1 MDHEN and CDR2 SYDVKM. The CDR3 DNA follows: TGTGCCAGCAGTCCCCCGGGACAGGGCTCAGCGGGCTATGAGCAGTTCTTC. It is translated as CASSPPGQGSAGYEQFF.

The chain is built from TRBV7-9 and TRBJ2-6; 10 bases are shared with TRBD2. Per the germline V gene, CDR1 is SEHNR and CDR2 is FQNEAQ (reference sequence). The V gene end was trimmed by 5 bases and the J gene end by 1 base; junction bases not matched to a gene: 8. The CDR3 extends over 18 amino acids. The CDR3 reads CASSPQAGGPSGANVLTF. Written as DNA, the CDR3 is TGTGCCAGCAGCCCGCAAGCGGGAGGGCCGTCTGGGGCCAACGTCCTGACTTTC.

This clone came up once. This chain uses TRBV13 with TRBJ2-7; 10 positions match TRBD2. This CDR3 spans 15 amino acids. From germline, CDR1 is PRHDT and CDR2 FYEKMQ (reference sequence). The J segment lost 2 bases and the V segment lost 6 bases, leaving 7 bases of the junction unmatched. CDR3 region: CASSYFLAGAYEQYF. Written as DNA, the CDR3 is TGTGCCAGCAGTTATTTCCTAGCGGGAGCCTACGAGCAGTACTTC.

The rearrangement joins TRBV13 to TRBJ2-7; D might be TRBD1 or TRBD2, each matching 6 bases. The CDR3 extends over 14 amino acids. The V and J ends lost 3 bases and 4 bases respectively, with 13 bases between them. Germline CDR1 is PRHDT and CDR2 is FYEKMQ (reference sequence). The CDR3 bases are TGTGCCAGCAGCTTCGGCAAAGGGGGGTACGAGCAGTACTTC. Translation gives CASSFGKGGYEQYF.

The chain is built from TRBV5-1 and TRBJ2-1; TRBD2 agrees at 13 bases. V lost 3 bases and J lost 8; bases outside the gene matches: 5. Germline loops: CDR1 SGHRS, CDR2 YFSETQ. The CDR3 runs to 15 residues. The CDR3 region is CASSWTSGSQDEQFF. The CDR3 DNA is TGCGCCAGCAGCTGGACTAGCGGGAGTCAGGATGAGCAGTTCTTC. The full variable domain, in which reference TRBV5-1 and TRBJ2-1 provide the parts outside the CDR3, is KAGVTQTPRYLIKTRGQQVTLSCSPISGHRSVSWYQQTPGQGLQFLFEYFSETQRNKGNFPGRFSGRQFSNSRSEMNVSTLELGDSALYLCASSWTSGSQDEQFFGPGTRLTVL.

The V call is TRBV6-6, the J call TRBJ1-1; 8 bases align to TRBD1. V was clipped by 6 bases and J by 1 base; unmatched bases: 10. The germline V gene has CDR1 MNHNY and CDR2 SVGAGI (reference sequence). The CDR3 runs 16 residues. The CDR3 sequence is CASRTEQGVGNTEAFF. DNA for the CDR3: TGTGCCAGCAGGACTGAACAGGGGGTGGGGAACACTGAAGCTTTCTTT.

Regarding this clone: Other nucleotide sequences in the sample specify the same CDR3. The genes are TRBV27 and TRBJ2-7, with unresolved D. Germline CDR1 reads MNHEY; CDR2 reads SMNVEV (reference sequence). Trimming shortened V by 2 bases and J by 2 bases, and 10 bases separated the two germline ends. The CDR3 consists of 14 residues. Here the CDR3 DNA reads TGTGCCAGCAGTTTAGTGGGCTCAACCTACGAGCAGTACTTC. It is translated as CASSLVGSTYEQYF.

The J gene is TRBJ2-1, the V gene TRBV7-9; D gene unclear. This CDR3 has 17 amino acids. From germline, CDR1 is SEHNR and CDR2 FQNEAQ (reference sequence). V was clipped by 1 base and J by 5 bases, with 18 bases between them. This CDR3 is CASSLDRWWERNNEQFF. The CDR3, as DNA: TGTGCCAGCAGCTTAGATCGTTGGTGGGAACGGAACAATGAGCAGTTCTTC.